A selection of T cell receptor beta chains follows, all from one sample in a study of blood T cells in healthy people across ages. TCRdb passed the 5' RACE reads through MiXCR, listing each CDR3 protein once. The data show 650,000 to 800,000 distinct CDR3 sequences, roughly 44% seen once. What was sequenced was blood. All receptors come from a man aged 60 to 69 in good health. The CDR3 runs from the conserved cysteine through the conserved F or W. Fields, in order: clone size, J gene, V gene, D gene, CDR3 DNA, CDR3 protein. A D gene is named only where the DNA matches it firmly. The listing skips clone size in some rows; elsewhere it reads once, few, many or a size class.

size: few
J: TRBJ1-2
V: TRBV27
D: TRBD1
DNA: TGTGCCAGCAGAGACCAGGACAGGGCCTATGGCTACACCTTC
CDR3: CASRDQDRAYGYTF

size: .
J: TRBJ2-3
V: TRBV9
D: TRBD2
DNA: TGTGCCAGCAGCAGGCGGGGGGGGACCGCAGATACGCAGTATTTT
CDR3: CASSRRGGTADTQYF

size: .
J: TRBJ2-7
V: TRBV7-2
D: .
DNA: TGTGCCAGCAGCTCACTCCCGGGACTGATGTACGAGCAGTACTTC
CDR3: CASSSLPGLMYEQYF

size: .
J: TRBJ2-7
V: TRBV5-1
D: TRBD1
DNA: TGCGCCAGCAGCTTGGGGGACAGGGGTAACTACGAGCAGTACTTC
CDR3: CASSLGDRGNYEQYF

size: .
J: TRBJ2-2
V: TRBV4-1
D: .
DNA: TGCGCCAGCAGCCAATTAGCTAGGGCGGACACCGGGGAGCTGTTTTTT
CDR3: CASSQLARADTGELFF

size: .
J: TRBJ2-5
V: TRBV11-3
D: .
DNA: TGTGTCAGCAGCCGAGGACTGGTCCAAGAGACCCAGTACTTC
CDR3: CVSSRGLVQETQYF

size: once
J: TRBJ2-7
V: TRBV10-3
D: .
DNA: TGTGCCATCAGTGGGGATACAACCTACGAGCAGTACTTC
CDR3: CAISGDTTYEQYF

size: once
J: TRBJ2-2
V: TRBV25-1
D: TRBD1
DNA: TGTGCCAGCAGTGAACAACGGACAGGTCGCACCGGGGAGCTGTTTTTT
CDR3: CASSEQRTGRTGELFF

size: few
J: TRBJ2-3
V: TRBV4-1
D: .
DNA: TGCGCCAGCAGCCAAGAAGCCCTAATAGGAGATACGCAGTATTTT
CDR3: CASSQEALIGDTQYF

size: few
J: TRBJ1-2
V: TRBV2
D: .
DNA: TGTGCCAGCAGTGTGGTAAAGGATGGCTACACCTTC
CDR3: CASSVVKDGYTF

size: .
J: TRBJ2-1
V: TRBV5-8
D: TRBD2
DNA: TGTGCCAGCAGCTTCTCTCGGACTAGCGGGGGAAATTACAATGAGCAGTTCTTC
CDR3: CASSFSRTSGGNYNEQFF

size: many
J: TRBJ2-6
V: TRBV5-5
D: TRBD2
DNA: TGTGCCAGCAGCCTAACCCAGCGGGAAAAACGAGGTTCTGGGGCCAACGTCCTGACTTTC
CDR3: CASSLTQREKRGSGANVLTF

size: .
J: TRBJ1-5
V: TRBV29-1
D: TRBD1
DNA: TGCAGCGTTGCGGGACAGGGGGCAGGGGGTCAGCCCCAGCATTTT
CDR3: CSVAGQGAGGQPQHF

size: .
J: TRBJ2-3
V: TRBV19
D: .
DNA: TGTGCCAGTAGCGGCACGAGCACAGATACGCAGTATTTT
CDR3: CASSGTSTDTQYF

size: .
J: TRBJ1-1
V: TRBV4-3
D: .
DNA: TGCGCCAGCAGCCAAGACAGGGCGACTTTGTACACTGAAGCTTTCTTT
CDR3: CASSQDRATLYTEAFF

size: few
J: TRBJ2-1
V: TRBV28
D: .
DNA: TGTGCCAGCACCCGTGAGGCGGGTCGGTGGAATGAGCAGTTCTTC
CDR3: CASTREAGRWNEQFF

size: .
J: TRBJ2-7
V: TRBV12-3/TRBV12-4
D: TRBD2
DNA: TGTGCCAGCAGGGAACTAGCGGGGGGTTACAATGAGCAGTACTTC
CDR3: CASRELAGGYNEQYF

size: few
J: TRBJ2-1
V: TRBV27
D: TRBD2
DNA: TGTGCCAGCAGAATCGGACTAGCAGCCTACAATGAGCAGTTCTTC
CDR3: CASRIGLAAYNEQFF

size: .
J: TRBJ2-6
V: TRBV21-1
D: .
DNA: TGTGCCAGCAGCAAAGGTACAGCTGAGACCGGGGCCAACGTCCTGACTTTC
CDR3: CASSKGTAETGANVLTF

size: .
J: TRBJ2-7
V: TRBV25-1
D: .
DNA: TGTGCCACCCAGGATTTTAAAGGCTACGAGCAGTACTTC
CDR3: CATQDFKGYEQYF

size: few
J: TRBJ2-5
V: TRBV7-2
D: .
DNA: TGTGCCAGCAGCACCCGGAGGGGGGAGACCCAGTACTTC
CDR3: CASSTRRGETQYF

size: .
J: TRBJ1-2
V: TRBV7-2
D: .
DNA: TGTGCCAGCAGCCTACGGGAGAGAGGTGGCTACACCTTC
CDR3: CASSLRERGGYTF

size: .
J: TRBJ1-5
V: TRBV5-1
D: .
DNA: TGCGCCAGCAGCGTGGGCGAGGGGCAGCAGCCCCAGCATTTT
CDR3: CASSVGEGQQPQHF

size: .
J: TRBJ2-7
V: TRBV7-6
D: .
DNA: TGTGCCAGCAGCCCAACAGGGACCCACTACGAGCAGTACTTC
CDR3: CASSPTGTHYEQYF

size: .
J: TRBJ2-1
V: TRBV6-5
D: TRBD2
DNA: TGTGCCAGCACTTCGGGACTAGCGGGGGGGCAGGGATCCTACAATGAGCAGTTCTTC
CDR3: CASTSGLAGGQGSYNEQFF

size: .
J: TRBJ2-5
V: TRBV29-1
D: .
DNA: TGCAGCGTCCAACTTGACGGGAAAGAGACCCAGTACTTC
CDR3: CSVQLDGKETQYF

size: few
J: TRBJ2-1
V: TRBV7-2
D: TRBD1
DNA: TGTGCCAGCAGCTCTAATGGCAGGGGGCAATCCTACAATGAGCAGTTCTTC
CDR3: CASSSNGRGQSYNEQFF

size: .
J: TRBJ2-3
V: TRBV29-1
D: .
DNA: TGCAGCGTTGAGCCTGAGGCTAGCACAGATACGCAGTATTTT
CDR3: CSVEPEASTDTQYF

size: few
J: TRBJ2-5
V: TRBV7-6
D: TRBD2
DNA: TGTGCCAGCAGCTTCGACCGACTAGCTCGGACCAATGAGCGGTACTTC
CDR3: CASSFDRLARTNERYF

size: .
J: TRBJ2-4
V: TRBV7-2
D: .
DNA: TGTGCCAGCAGCACGGGCCCAGCCAAAACCATTCAGTACTTC
CDR3: CASSTGPAKTIQYF

size: .
J: TRBJ2-3
V: TRBV7-2
D: .
DNA: TGTGCCAGCAGCTTACCTACAGATATGCAGTATTTT
CDR3: CASSLPTDMQYF

size: .
J: TRBJ2-5
V: TRBV20-1
D: .
DNA: TGCAGTGCTAGAGATGGAGGGGGTTTCCAAGAGACCCAGTACTTC
CDR3: CSARDGGGFQETQYF

size: once
J: TRBJ1-6
V: TRBV12-3/TRBV12-4
D: TRBD1
DNA: TGTGCCAGCCAGGGGCAGGGGGCTAGCTCCTATAATTCACCCCTCCACTTT
CDR3: CASQGQGASSYNSPLHF

size: many
J: TRBJ2-1
V: TRBV2
D: TRBD1
DNA: TGTGCCAGCAGGGGGGACAGCAATGAGCAGTTCTTC
CDR3: CASRGDSNEQFF

size: .
J: TRBJ2-1
V: TRBV7-9
D: TRBD1
DNA: TGTGCCAGCAGCGAGGGACAGGGAGTAAACAATGAGCAGTTCTTC
CDR3: CASSEGQGVNNEQFF

size: few
J: TRBJ2-7
V: TRBV5-1
D: .
DNA: TGCGCCAGCAGCTCCGGGGGCGCCGGGACCTACGAGCAGTACTTC
CDR3: CASSSGGAGTYEQYF

size: .
J: TRBJ2-3
V: TRBV5-1
D: .
DNA: TGCGTCAGCAGCTTGGAGGTGGTTCTCACAGATACGCAGTATTTT
CDR3: CVSSLEVVLTDTQYF

size: .
J: TRBJ2-5
V: TRBV12-3/TRBV12-4
D: TRBD2
DNA: TGTGCCAGCAGTTTAGGGAGCAGGACTAGCGAGGAGACCCAGTACTTC
CDR3: CASSLGSRTSEETQYF

size: .
J: TRBJ2-1
V: TRBV21-1
D: .
DNA: TGTGCCAGCAGCAAAGAACACTGCTTTTACAATGAGCAGTTCTTC
CDR3: CASSKEHCFYNEQFF

size: .
J: TRBJ2-3
V: TRBV7-9
D: .
DNA: TGTGCCAGCAGCTTAGAGAGGAGGGCTAAAAGCACAGATACGCAGTATTTT
CDR3: CASSLERRAKSTDTQYF

size: .
J: TRBJ2-1
V: TRBV3-1
D: TRBD1
DNA: TGTGCCAGCAGCCAACCTGACAGGGCGGACTACAATGAGCAGTTCTTC
CDR3: CASSQPDRADYNEQFF

size: .
J: TRBJ2-1
V: TRBV5-1
D: TRBD2
DNA: TGCGCCAGCAGCCCCCGAGGTAGCGGGGGGGTGCATGAGCAGTTCTTC
CDR3: CASSPRGSGGVHEQFF

size: .
J: TRBJ1-2
V: TRBV5-1
D: .
DNA: TGCGCCAGCAGCTTGGAAGGAGGGCACCCCGCCCTTCCCTATGGCTACACCTTC
CDR3: CASSLEGGHPALPYGYTF

size: .
J: TRBJ2-3
V: TRBV28
D: TRBD2
DNA: TGTGCCAGCCGGACTAGCGTCGTCGGGACAGATACGCAGTATTTT
CDR3: CASRTSVVGTDTQYF

size: .
J: TRBJ2-7
V: TRBV7-9
D: .
DNA: TGTGCCAGCAGCGCAGTGGGGTCCTACGAGCAGTACTTC
CDR3: CASSAVGSYEQYF

size: .
J: TRBJ2-7
V: TRBV6-6
D: TRBD2
DNA: TGTGCCAGCAGTAACGTGGCCCGGACTAGACAGTACTACGAGCAGTACTTC
CDR3: CASSNVARTRQYYEQYF

size: .
J: TRBJ1-1
V: TRBV6-6
D: TRBD1
DNA: TGTGCCAGCAGAATCCTGACAGGGGGCACTGAAGCTTTCTTT
CDR3: CASRILTGGTEAFF

size: .
J: TRBJ2-1
V: TRBV29-1
D: .
DNA: TGCAGCTACGTCGGCGGGGGCCACTACAATGAGCAGTTCTTC
CDR3: CSYVGGGHYNEQFF

size: few
J: TRBJ1-1
V: TRBV18
D: TRBD1
DNA: TGTGCCAGCTCACCCACTGAACGACAGGGAAGGCCTGAAGCTTTCTTT
CDR3: CASSPTERQGRPEAFF

size: .
J: TRBJ1-2
V: TRBV21-1
D: .
DNA: TGTGCCAGCAGCAAATCCGCCCTCCCGAGCGGCTACACCTTC
CDR3: CASSKSALPSGYTF

size: .
J: TRBJ2-5
V: TRBV2
D: TRBD1
DNA: TGTGCCAGCAGCAGACAGGGGGCCGTTCAAGAGACCCAGTACTTC
CDR3: CASSRQGAVQETQYF

size: .
J: TRBJ2-5
V: TRBV14
D: TRBD1
DNA: TGTGCCAGCAGCCCAGGGGTCCGGGACAGTCAAGAGACCCAGTACTTC
CDR3: CASSPGVRDSQETQYF

size: .
J: TRBJ2-1
V: TRBV29-1
D: .
DNA: TGCAGCGTTGGCTATGGGCAGTTCTTC
CDR3: CSVGYGQFF

size: .
J: TRBJ2-3
V: TRBV19
D: TRBD2
DNA: TGTGCCAGTAGTAATGGCGGGGGGCTCACAGATACGCAGTATTTT
CDR3: CASSNGGGLTDTQYF

size: few
J: TRBJ1-1
V: TRBV6-5
D: TRBD1
DNA: TGTGCCAGCAGTTTGGAGGACAGGGTGAACACTGAAGCTTTCTTT
CDR3: CASSLEDRVNTEAFF

size: .
J: TRBJ2-4
V: TRBV11-3
D: .
DNA: TGTGCCAGCAGCCGAAGCGGCCTAGCCAAAAACATTCAGTACTTC
CDR3: CASSRSGLAKNIQYF

size: .
J: TRBJ1-1
V: TRBV6-5
D: TRBD1
DNA: TGTGCCAGCAGCCAGACAGGGTGGAACACTGAAGCTTTCTTT
CDR3: CASSQTGWNTEAFF

size: few
J: TRBJ2-7
V: TRBV28
D: .
DNA: TGTGCCAGCAGTTTAGTGACAGGCGACTACGAGCAGTACTTC
CDR3: CASSLVTGDYEQYF

size: .
J: TRBJ1-1
V: TRBV5-1
D: TRBD1
DNA: TGCGCCAGCAGCTGGACAGGGGTTGAAGCTTTCTTT
CDR3: CASSWTGVEAFF